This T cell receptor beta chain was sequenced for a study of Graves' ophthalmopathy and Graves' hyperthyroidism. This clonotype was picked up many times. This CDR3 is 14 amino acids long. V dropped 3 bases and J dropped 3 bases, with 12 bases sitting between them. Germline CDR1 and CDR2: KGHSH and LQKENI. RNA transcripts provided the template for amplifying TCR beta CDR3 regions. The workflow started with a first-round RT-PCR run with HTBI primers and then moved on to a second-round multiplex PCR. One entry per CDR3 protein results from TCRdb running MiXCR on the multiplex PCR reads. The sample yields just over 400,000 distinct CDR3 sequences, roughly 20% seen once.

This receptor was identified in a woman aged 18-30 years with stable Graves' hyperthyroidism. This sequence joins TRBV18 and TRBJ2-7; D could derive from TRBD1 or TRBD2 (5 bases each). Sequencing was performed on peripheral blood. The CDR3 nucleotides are TGTGCCAGCTCACCGGGGGACGTAAGCTACGAGCAGTACTTC. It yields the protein CASSPGDVSYEQYF.